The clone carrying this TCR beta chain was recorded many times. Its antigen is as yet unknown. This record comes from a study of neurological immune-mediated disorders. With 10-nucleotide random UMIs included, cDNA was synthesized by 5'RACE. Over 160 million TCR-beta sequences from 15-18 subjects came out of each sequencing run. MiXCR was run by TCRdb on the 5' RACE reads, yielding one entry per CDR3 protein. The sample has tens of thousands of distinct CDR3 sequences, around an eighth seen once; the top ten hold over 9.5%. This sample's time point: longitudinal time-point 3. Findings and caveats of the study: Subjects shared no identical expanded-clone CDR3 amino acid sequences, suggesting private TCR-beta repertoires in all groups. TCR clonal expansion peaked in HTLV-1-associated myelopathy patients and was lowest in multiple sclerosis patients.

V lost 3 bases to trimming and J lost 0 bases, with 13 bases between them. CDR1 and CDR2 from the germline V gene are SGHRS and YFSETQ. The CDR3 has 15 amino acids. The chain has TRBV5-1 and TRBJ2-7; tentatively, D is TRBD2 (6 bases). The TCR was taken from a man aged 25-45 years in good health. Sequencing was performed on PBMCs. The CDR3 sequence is CASSSVVGSSYEQYF. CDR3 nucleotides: TGCGCCAGCAGCTCTGTTGTCGGGAGCTCCTACGAGCAGTACTTC. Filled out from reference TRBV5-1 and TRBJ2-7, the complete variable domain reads KAGVTQTPRYLIKTRGQQVTLSCSPISGHRSVSWYQQTPGQGLQFLFEYFSETQRNKGNFPGRFSGRQFSNSRSEMNVSTLELGDSALYLCASSSVVGSSYEQYFGPGTRLTVT.